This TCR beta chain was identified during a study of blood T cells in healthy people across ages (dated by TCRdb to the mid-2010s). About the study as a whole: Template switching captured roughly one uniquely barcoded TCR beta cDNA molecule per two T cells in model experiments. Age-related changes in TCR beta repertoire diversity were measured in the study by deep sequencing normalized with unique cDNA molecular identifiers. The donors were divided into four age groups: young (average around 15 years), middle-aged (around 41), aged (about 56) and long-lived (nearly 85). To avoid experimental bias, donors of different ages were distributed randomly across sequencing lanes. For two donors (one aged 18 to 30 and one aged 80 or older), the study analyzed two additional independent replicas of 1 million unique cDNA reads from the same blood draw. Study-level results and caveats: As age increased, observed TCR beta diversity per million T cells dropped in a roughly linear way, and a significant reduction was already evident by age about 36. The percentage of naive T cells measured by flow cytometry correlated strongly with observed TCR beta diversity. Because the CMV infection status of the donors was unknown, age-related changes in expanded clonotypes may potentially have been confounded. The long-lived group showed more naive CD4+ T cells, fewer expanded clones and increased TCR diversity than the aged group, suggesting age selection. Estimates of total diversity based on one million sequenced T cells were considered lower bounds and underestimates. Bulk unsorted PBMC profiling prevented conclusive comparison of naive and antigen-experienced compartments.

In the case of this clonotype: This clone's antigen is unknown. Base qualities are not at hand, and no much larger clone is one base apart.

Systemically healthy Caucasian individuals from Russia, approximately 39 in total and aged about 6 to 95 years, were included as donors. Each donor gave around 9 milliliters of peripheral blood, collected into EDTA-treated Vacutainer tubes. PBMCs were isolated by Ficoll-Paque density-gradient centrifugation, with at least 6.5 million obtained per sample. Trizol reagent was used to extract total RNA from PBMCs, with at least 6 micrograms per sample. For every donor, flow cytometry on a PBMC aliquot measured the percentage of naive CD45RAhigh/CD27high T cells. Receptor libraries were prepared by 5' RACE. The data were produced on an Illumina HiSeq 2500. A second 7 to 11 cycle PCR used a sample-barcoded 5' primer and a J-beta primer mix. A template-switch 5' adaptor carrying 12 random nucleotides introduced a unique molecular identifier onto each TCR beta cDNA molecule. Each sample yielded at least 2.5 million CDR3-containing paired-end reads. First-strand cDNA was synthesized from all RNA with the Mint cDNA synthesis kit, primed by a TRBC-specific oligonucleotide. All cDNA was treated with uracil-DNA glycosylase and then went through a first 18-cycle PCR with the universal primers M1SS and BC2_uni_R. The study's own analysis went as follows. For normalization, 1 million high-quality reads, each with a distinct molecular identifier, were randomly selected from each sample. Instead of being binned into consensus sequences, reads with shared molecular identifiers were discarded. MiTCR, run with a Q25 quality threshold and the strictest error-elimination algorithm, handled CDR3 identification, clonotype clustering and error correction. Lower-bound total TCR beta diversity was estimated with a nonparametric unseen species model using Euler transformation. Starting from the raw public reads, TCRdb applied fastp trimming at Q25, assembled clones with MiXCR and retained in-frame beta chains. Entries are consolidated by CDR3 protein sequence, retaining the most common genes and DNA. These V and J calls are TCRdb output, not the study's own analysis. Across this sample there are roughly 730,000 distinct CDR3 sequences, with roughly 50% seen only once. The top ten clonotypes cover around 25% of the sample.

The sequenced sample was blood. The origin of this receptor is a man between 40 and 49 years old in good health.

The DNA is TGTGCCAGCAGTGAACTAGGGAGGTCAGAGACCCAGTACTTC. Its protein is CASSELGRSETQYF. Rearrangement joined TRBV6-1 to TRBJ2-5; matching of 6 bases hints at TRBD2 as the D gene. From a lookup of the germline V gene, CDR1 and CDR2 are MNHNS and SASEGT. Including cysteine and phenylalanine, the CDR3 has 14 amino acids. Just the 42-base CDR3 DNA is kept, in frame starting at base 1. V and J are truncated by 2 bases and 4 bases respectively, leaving an intervening sequence of 11 bases.